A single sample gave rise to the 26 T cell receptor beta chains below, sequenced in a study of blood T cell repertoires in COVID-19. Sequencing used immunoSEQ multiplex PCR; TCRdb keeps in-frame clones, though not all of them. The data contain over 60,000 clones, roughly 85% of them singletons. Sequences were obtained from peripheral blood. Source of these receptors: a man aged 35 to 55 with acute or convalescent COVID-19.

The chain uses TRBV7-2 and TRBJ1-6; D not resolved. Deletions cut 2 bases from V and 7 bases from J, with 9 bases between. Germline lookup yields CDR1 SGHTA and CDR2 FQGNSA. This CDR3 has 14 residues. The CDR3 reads CASSLLEPNSPLHF. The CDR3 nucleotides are TGTGCCAGCAGCTTATTGGAGCCGAATTCACCCCTCCACTTT.

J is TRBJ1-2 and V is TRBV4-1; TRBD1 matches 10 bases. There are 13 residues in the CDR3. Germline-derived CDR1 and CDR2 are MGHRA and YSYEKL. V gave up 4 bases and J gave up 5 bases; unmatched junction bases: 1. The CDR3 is CASSRDRGYGYTF. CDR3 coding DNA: TGCGCCAGCAGCCGGGACAGGGGATATGGCTACACCTTC.

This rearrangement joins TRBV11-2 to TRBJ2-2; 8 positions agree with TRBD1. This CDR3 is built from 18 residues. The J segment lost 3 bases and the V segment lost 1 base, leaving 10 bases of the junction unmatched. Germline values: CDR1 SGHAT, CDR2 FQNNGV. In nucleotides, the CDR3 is TGTGCCAGCAGCTTAGGTCTGGGGACCAGGGGGCACACCGGGGAGCTGTTTTTT. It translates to CASSLGLGTRGHTGELFF. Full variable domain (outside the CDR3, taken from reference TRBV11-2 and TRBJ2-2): EAGVAQSPRYKIIEKRQSVAFWCNPISGHATLYWYQQILGQGPKLLIQFQNNGVVDDSQLPKDRFSAERLKGVDSTLKIQPAKLEDSAVYLCASSLGLGTRGHTGELFFGEGSRLTVL.

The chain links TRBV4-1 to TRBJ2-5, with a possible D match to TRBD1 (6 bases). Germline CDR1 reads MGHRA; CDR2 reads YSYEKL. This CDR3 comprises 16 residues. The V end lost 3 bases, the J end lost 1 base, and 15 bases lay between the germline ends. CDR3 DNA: TGCGCCAGCAGCCAGGGGACACCCCGCTCCCAAGAGACCCAGTACTTC. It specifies CASSQGTPRSQETQYF.

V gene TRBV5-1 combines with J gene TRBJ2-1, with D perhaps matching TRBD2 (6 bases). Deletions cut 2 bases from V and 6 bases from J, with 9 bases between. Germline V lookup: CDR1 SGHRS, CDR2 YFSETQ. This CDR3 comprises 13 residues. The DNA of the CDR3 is TGCGCCAGCAGCTTTGGGGGGAGCAATGAGCAGTTCTTC. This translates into CASSFGGSNEQFF.

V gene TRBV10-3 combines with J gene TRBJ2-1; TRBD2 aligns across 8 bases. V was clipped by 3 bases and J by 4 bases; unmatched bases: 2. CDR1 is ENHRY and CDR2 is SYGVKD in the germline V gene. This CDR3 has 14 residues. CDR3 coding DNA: TGTGCCATCAGTGACGGCGGGGGGTACAATGAGCAGTTCTTC. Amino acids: CAISDGGGYNEQFF.

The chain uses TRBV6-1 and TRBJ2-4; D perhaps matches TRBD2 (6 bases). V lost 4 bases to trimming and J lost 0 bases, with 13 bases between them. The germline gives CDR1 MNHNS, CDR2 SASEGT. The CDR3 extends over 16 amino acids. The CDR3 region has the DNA TGTGCCAGCAGTGGCACTAGCTGGATAGCCAAAAACATTCAGTACTTC. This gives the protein CASSGTSWIAKNIQYF.

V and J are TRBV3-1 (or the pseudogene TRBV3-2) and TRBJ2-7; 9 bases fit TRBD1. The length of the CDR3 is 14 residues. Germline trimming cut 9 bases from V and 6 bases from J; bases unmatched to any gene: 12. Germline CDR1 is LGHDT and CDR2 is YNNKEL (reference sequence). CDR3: CASRQQGALFEQYF. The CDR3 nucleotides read TGTGCCAGTAGACAACAGGGGGCCCTTTTCGAGCAGTACTTC.

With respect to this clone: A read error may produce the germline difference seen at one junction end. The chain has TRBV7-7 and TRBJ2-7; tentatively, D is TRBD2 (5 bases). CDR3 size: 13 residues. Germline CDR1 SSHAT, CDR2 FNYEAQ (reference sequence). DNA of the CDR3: TGTGCTAGCAGCCAGACGGCGGGCTACGAGCAGTACTTC. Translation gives CASSQTAGYEQYF.

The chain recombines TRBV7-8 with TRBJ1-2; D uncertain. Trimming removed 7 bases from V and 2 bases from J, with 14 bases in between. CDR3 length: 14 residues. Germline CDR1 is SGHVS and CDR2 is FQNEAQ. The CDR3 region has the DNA TGTGCCAGCACAGATTCCCCGGAGAACTATGGCTACACCTTC. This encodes CASTDSPENYGYTF.

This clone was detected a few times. The CDR3, as DNA: TGTGCCAGCAGTGGAACAGGCTACGAGCAGTACTTC. Its protein is CASSGTGYEQYF. J is TRBJ2-7 and V is TRBV2; D might be TRBD1 (5 bases). From germline, CDR1 is SNHLY and CDR2 FYNNEI. The V end lost 4 bases, the J end lost 3 bases, and 7 bases lay between the germline ends. The length of the CDR3 is 12 residues.

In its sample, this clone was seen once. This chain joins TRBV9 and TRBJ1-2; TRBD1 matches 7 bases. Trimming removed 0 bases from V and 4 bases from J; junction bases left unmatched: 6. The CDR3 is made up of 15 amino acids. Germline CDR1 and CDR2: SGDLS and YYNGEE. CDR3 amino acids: CASSVEDPGGYGYTF. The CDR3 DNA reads TGTGCCAGCAGCGTAGAGGATCCAGGGGGCTATGGCTACACCTTC.

For the CDR3, the DNA is TGTGCCAGCAGTTACAGGTCGGGGTCTGAAGCTTTCTTT. Translation: CASSYRSGSEAFF. The V call is TRBV6-5, the J call TRBJ1-1, with D hard to call. There are 13 residues in the CDR3. In germline, CDR1 is MNHEY, CDR2 SVGAGI. V dropped 2 bases and J dropped 6 bases, with 10 bases sitting between them.

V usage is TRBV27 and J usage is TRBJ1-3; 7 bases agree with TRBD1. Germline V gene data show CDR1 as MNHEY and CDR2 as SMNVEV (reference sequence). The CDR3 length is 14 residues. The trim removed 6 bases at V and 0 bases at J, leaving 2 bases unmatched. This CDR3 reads CASRRTGSGNTIYF. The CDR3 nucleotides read TGTGCCAGCAGACGGACAGGCTCTGGAAACACCATATATTTT.

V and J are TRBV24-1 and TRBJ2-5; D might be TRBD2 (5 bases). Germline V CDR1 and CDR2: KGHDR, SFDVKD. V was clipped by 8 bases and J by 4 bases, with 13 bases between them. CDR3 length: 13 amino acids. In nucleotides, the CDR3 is TGTGCCACCAAGGCATCCGGGGTAGAGACCCAGTACTTC. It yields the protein CATKASGVETQYF.

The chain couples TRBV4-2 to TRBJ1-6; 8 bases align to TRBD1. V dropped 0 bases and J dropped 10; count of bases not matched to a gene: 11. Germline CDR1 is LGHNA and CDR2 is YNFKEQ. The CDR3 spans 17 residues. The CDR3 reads CASSQDRVDRAGSPLHF. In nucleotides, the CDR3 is TGTGCCAGCAGCCAAGACCGGGTGGACAGGGCGGGGTCACCCCTCCACTTT.

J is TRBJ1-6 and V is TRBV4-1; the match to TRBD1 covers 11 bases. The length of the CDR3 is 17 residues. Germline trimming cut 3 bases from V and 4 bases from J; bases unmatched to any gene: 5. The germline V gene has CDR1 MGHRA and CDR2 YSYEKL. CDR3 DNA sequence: TGCGCCAGCAGCCAGTCCGGGACAGGGGGTTATAATTCACCCCTCCACTTT. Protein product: CASSQSGTGGYNSPLHF.

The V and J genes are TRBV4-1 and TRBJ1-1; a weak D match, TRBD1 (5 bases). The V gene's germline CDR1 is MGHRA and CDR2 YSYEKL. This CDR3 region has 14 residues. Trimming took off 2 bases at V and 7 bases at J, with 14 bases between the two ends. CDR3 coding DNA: TGCGCCAGCAGCCAACTCCCATACCAGGGTGAAGCTTTCTTT. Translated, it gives CASSQLPYQGEAFF.

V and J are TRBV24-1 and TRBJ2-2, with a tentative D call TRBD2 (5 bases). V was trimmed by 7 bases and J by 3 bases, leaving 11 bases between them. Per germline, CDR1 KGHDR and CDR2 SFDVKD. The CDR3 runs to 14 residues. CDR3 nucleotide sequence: TGTGCCACCAGCCCGCAGAGGGACACCGGGGAGCTGTTTTTT. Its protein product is CATSPQRDTGELFF.

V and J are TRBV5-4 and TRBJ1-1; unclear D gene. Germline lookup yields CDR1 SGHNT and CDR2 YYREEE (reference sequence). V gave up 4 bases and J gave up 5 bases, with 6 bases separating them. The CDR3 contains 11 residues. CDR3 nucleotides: TGTGCCAGCAGCCGAGAGACTGAAGCTTTCTTT. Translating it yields CASSRETEAFF.

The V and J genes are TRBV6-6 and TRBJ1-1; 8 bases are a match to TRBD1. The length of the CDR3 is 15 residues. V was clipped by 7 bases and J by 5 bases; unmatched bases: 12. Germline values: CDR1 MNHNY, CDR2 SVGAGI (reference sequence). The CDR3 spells CASTPVGRGQTEAFF. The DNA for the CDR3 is TGTGCCAGCACCCCTGTGGGCAGGGGGCAAACTGAAGCTTTCTTT.

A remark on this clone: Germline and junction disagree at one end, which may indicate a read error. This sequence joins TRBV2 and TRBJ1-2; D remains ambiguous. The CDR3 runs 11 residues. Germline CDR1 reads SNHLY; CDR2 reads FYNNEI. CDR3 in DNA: TGTGCCAGCAGCCCCACGGGTGATCCTCGTTTC. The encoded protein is CASSPTGDPRF.

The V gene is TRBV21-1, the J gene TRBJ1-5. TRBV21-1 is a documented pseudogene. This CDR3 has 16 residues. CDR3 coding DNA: TGTGCCAGCACCCCGGCGGGGGGAAAACGGAATCAGCCCCAGCATTTT. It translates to CASTPAGGKRNQPQHF.

The CDR3 region has the DNA TGTGCCAGCAGTGCCTTGGGGAGCGGGGGCAATGAGCAGTTCTTC. Protein: CASSALGSGGNEQFF. The chain uses TRBV27 and TRBJ2-1; 8 bases agree with TRBD2. The V segment lost 5 bases and the J segment 6 bases; nucleotides outside the gene matches: 9. The CDR3 runs 15 residues. CDR1 and CDR2 from the germline V gene are MNHEY and SMNVEV (reference sequence).

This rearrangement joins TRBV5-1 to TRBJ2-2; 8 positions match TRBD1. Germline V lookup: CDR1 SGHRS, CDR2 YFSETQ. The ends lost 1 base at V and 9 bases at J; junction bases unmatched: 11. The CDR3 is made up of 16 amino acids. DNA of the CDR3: TGCGCCAGCAGCTTGCCTGGGACAGGTACCGCCAGGGAGCTGTTTTTT. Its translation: CASSLPGTGTARELFF.

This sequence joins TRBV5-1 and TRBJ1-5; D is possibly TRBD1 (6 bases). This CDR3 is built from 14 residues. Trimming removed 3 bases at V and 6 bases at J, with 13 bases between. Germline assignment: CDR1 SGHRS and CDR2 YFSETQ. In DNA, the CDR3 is TGCGCCAGCAGCTCTACCACAGGGACTCAGCCCCAGCATTTT. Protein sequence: CASSSTTGTQPQHF.